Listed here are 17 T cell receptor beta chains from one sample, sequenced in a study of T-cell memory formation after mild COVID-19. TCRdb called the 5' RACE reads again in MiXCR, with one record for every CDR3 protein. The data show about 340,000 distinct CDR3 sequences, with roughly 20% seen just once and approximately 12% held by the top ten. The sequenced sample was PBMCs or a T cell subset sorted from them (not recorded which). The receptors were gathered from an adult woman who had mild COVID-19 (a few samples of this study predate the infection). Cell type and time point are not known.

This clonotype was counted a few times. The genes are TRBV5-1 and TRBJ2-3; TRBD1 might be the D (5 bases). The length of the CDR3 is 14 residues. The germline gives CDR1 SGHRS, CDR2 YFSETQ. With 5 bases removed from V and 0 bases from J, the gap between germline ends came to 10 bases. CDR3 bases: TGCGCCAGCAGACAGGATTTCAGCACAGATACGCAGTATTTT. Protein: CASRQDFSTDTQYF.

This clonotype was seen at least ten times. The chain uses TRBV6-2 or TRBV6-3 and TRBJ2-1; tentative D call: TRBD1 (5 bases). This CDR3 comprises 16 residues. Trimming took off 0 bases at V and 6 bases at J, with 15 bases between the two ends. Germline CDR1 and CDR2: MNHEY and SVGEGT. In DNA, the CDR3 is TGTGCCAGCAGTTACTCGGGAAGGGGAAGGGTCAATGAGCAGTTCTTC. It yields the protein CASSYSGRGRVNEQFF.

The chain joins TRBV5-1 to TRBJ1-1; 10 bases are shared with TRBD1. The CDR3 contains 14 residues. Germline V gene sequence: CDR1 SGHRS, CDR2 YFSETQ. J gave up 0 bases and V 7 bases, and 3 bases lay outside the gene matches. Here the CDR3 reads CASGQGGMNTEAFF. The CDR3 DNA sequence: TGCGCCAGCGGACAGGGGGGTATGAACACTGAAGCTTTCTTT.

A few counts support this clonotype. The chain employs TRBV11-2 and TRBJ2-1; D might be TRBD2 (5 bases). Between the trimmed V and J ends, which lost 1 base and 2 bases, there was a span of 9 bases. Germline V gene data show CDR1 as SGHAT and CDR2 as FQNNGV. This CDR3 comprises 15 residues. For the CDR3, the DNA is TGTGCCAGCAGCTTAGTGTATAGCGCCTACAATGAGCAGTTCTTC. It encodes CASSLVYSAYNEQFF.

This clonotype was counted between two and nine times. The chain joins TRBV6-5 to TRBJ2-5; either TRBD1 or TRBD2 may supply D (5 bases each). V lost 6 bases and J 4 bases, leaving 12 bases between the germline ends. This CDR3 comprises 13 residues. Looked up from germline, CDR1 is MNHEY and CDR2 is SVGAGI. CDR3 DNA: TGTGCCAGCAGGGGTACCGGGGCAGAGACCCAGTACTTC. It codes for CASRGTGAETQYF.

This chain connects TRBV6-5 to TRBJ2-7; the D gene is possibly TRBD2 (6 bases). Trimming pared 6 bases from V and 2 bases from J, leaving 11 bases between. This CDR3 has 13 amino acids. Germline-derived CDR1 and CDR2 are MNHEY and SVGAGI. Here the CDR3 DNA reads TGTGCCAGCAGGTCTAGCGCCCCCTACGAGCAGTACTTC. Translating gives CASRSSAPYEQYF.

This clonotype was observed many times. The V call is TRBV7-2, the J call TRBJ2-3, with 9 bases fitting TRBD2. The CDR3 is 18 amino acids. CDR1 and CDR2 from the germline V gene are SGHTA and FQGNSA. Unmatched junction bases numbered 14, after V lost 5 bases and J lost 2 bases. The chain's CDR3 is CASSPNSVAGASTDTQYF. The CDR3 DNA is TGTGCCAGCAGCCCGAATTCGGTAGCGGGAGCCTCCACAGATACGCAGTATTTT. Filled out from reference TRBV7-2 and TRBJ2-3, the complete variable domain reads GAGVSQSPSNKVTEKGKDVELRCDPISGHTALYWYRQSLGQGLEFLIYFQGNSAPDKSGLPSDRFSAERTGGSVSTLTIQRTQQEDSAVYLCASSPNSVAGASTDTQYFGPGTRLTVL.

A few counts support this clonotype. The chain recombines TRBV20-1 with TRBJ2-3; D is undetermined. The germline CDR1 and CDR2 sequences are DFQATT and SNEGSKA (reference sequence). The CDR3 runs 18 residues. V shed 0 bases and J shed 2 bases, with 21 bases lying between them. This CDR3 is CSARDWHLPPLNTDTQYF. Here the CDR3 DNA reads TGCAGTGCTAGAGATTGGCACTTGCCTCCTCTTAACACAGATACGCAGTATTTT.

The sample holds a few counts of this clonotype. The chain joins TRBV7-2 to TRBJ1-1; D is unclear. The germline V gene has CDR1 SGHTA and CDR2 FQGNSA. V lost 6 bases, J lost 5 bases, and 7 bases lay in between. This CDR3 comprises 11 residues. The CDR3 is CASRVGTEAFF. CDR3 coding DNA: TGTGCCAGCAGGGTTGGGACTGAAGCTTTCTTT.

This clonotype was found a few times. CDR3 in amino acids: CSAPTRSGQETQYF. CDR3 DNA sequence: TGCAGTGCCCCGACTAGAAGCGGGCAAGAGACCCAGTACTTC. The V and J genes are TRBV20-1 and TRBJ2-5, with D possibly matching TRBD2 (6 bases). V lost 6 bases and J 2 bases, leaving 16 bases between the germline ends. The CDR3 spans 14 residues. Germline loops: CDR1 DFQATT, CDR2 SNEGSKA (reference sequence).

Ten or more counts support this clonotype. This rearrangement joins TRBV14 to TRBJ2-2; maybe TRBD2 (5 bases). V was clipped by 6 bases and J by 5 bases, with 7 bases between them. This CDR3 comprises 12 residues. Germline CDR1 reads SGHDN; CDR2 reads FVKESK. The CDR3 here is CASSRTTGELFF. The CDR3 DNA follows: TGTGCCAGCAGTCGGACTACCGGGGAGCTGTTTTTT.

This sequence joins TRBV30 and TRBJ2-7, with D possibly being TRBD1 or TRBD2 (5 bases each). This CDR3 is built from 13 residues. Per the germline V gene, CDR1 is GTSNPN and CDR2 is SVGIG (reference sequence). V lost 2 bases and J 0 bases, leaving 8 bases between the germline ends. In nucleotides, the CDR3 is TGTGCCTGGAGTCGGGGCAGCTCCTACGAGCAGTACTTC. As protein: CAWSRGSSYEQYF.

This CDR3 reads CASSYEGRVGLQYF. For the CDR3, the DNA is TGTGCCAGCAGTTACGAGGGACGGGTAGGGTTGCAGTACTTC. The chain combines TRBV6-5 with TRBJ2-7; the D call may be TRBD1 or TRBD2 (5 bases each). Germline-derived CDR1 and CDR2 are MNHEY and SVGAGI. The CDR3 covers 14 residues. V was trimmed by 2 bases and J by 9 bases, leaving 17 bases between them.

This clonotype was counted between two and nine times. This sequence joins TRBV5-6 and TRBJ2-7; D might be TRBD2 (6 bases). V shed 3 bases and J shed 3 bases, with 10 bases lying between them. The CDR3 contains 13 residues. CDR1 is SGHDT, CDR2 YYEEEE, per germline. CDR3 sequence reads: CASSSWRGYEQYF. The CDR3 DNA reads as TGTGCCAGCAGCTCCTGGCGGGGCTACGAGCAGTACTTC.

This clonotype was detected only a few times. The CDR3 protein is CATSGFMNTEAFF. For the CDR3, the DNA is TGTGCCACTTCAGGATTCATGAACACTGAAGCTTTCTTT. V usage is TRBV2 and J usage is TRBJ1-1; D gene uncertain. The V gene lost 10 bases and the J gene lost 0 bases, with 12 bases spanning the gap. This CDR3 comprises 13 residues. Per germline, CDR1 SNHLY and CDR2 FYNNEI.

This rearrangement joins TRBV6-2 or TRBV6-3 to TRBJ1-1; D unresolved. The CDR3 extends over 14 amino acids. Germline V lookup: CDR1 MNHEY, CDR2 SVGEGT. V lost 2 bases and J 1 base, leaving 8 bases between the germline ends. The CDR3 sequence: CASSYRVSNTEAFF. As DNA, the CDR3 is TGTGCCAGCAGTTACAGGGTCTCGAACACTGAAGCTTTCTTT.

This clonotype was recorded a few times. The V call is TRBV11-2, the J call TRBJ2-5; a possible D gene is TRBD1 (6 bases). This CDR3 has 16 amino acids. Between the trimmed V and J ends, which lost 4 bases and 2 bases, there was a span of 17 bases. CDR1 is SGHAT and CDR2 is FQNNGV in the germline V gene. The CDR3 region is CASSSFAQGWQETQYF. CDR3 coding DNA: TGTGCCAGCAGCTCATTCGCGCAGGGGTGGCAAGAGACCCAGTACTTC. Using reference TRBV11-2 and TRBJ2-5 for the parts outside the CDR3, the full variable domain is EAGVAQSPRYKIIEKRQSVAFWCNPISGHATLYWYQQILGQGPKLLIQFQNNGVVDDSQLPKDRFSAERLKGVDSTLKIQPAKLEDSAVYLCASSSFAQGWQETQYFGPGTRLLVL.